The clone carrying this T cell receptor beta chain was detected a few times. The target antigen is unknown. PCR was performed using 60 Vbeta and 13 Jbeta primers. The table came from immunoSEQ multiplex PCR; TCRdb's copy has only in-frame clones and leaves some out. The sample has roughly 120,000 clones; 73% are singletons. The CDR3 has 14 residues. Germline V gene sequence: CDR1 SGHAT, CDR2 FQNNGV. Unmatched junction bases numbered 6, after V lost 5 bases and J lost 2 bases. These data belong to a study of cytomegalovirus exposure and HLA in healthy donors. The study, taken as a whole, reports: Earlier analysis looked at TCR beta V segments, and most were productive about 87% or about 30% of the time. The authors listed over 150 TCR beta chains as cytomegalovirus-associated.

The TCR comes from a man in his 60s in good health and CMV-seropositive. The specimen sequenced was PBMCs. The chain employs TRBV11-2 and TRBJ2-7; 7 nucleotides align to TRBD1. CDR3 nucleotide sequence: TGTGCCAGCAGCATAAACAGGGGAACCTACGAGCAGTACTTC. It yields the protein CASSINRGTYEQYF. The whole variable domain, filled in from reference TRBV11-2 and TRBJ2-7, reads EAGVAQSPRYKIIEKRQSVAFWCNPISGHATLYWYQQILGQGPKLLIQFQNNGVVDDSQLPKDRFSAERLKGVDSTLKIQPAKLEDSAVYLCASSINRGTYEQYFGPGTRLTVT.